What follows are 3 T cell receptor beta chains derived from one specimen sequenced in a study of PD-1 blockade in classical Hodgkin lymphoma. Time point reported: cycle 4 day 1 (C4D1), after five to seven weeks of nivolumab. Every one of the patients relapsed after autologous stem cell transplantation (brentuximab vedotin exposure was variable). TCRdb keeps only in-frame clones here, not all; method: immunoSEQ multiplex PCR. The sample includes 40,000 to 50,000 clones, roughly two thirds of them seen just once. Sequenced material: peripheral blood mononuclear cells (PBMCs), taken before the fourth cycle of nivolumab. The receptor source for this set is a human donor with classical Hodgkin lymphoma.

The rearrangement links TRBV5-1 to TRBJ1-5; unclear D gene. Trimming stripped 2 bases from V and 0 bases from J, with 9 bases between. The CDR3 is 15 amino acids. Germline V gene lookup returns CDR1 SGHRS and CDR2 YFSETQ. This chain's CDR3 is CASSLGSYSNQPQHF. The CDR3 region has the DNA TGCGCCAGCAGCTTAGGGTCCTATAGCAATCAGCCCCAGCATTTT.

In DNA form, the CDR3 reads TGTGCCAGCTCACGAGGGACAGAGTATAATTCACCCCTCCACTTT. Its translation is CASSRGTEYNSPLHF. The gene calls are TRBV18 and TRBJ1-6, with 7 bases fitting TRBD1. There are 15 residues in the CDR3. Unmatched junction bases numbered 4, after V lost 4 bases and J lost 4 bases. Germline-derived CDR1 and CDR2 are KGHSH and LQKENI.

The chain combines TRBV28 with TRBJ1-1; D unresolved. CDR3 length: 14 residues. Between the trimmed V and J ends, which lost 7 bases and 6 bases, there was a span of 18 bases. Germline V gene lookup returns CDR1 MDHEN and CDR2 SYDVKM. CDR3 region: CASTIIGNVPEAFF. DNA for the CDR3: TGTGCCAGCACCATTATCGGGAATGTCCCTGAAGCTTTCTTT. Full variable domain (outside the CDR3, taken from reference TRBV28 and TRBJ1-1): DVKVTQSSRYLVKRTGEKVFLECVQDMDHENMFWYRQDPGLGLRLIYFSYDVKMKEKGDIPEGYSVSREKKERFSLILESASTNQTSMYLCASTIIGNVPEAFFGQGTRLTVV.